This TCR beta chain was captured in a study of Tregs in tolerant kidney transplant recipients (dated by TCRdb to between 2017 and 2020). For context, the study as a whole: TCRbeta sequencing was used in the study to identify donor-specific regulatory T cells before combined kidney and bone marrow transplantation, and the identified cells were then tracked after transplant. The paper as a whole reports these results and caveats: The study was constrained by small patient numbers, and validation of the findings is required in larger populations and under other immunosuppression protocols. Expanding Tregs with activated donor B cells appeared to identify the most biologically relevant and donor-specific TCRbeta repertoire. In tolerant patients, donor-specific Tregs expanded more than Tregs overall, which suggests antigen-driven rather than nonspecific expansion. Biological reproducibility was not directly assessed, although technical replication error appeared to be minimal. For some patients the PCR primers changed over time, which made it impossible to compare the samples from those patients at the nucleotide level.

In regard to this clone: Its antigen is not yet known. The missing CDR3 end, 3 residues past where the read stops, is filled in from the germline J gene.

Reading the germline V gene gives CDR1 KGHSH and CDR2 LQKENI. Germline trimming amounts to 2 bases on V and 0 bases on J, with 6 as the count of junction bases outside the gene matches. From its cysteine to its phenylalanine, the CDR3 spans 17 amino acids. The 42 bases shown cover part of the CDR3, and their frame starts at base 1. For TCRbeta CDR3 sequencing, genomic DNA from the sorted cells was extracted using the QIAGEN DNeasy Blood and Tissue Kit. High-throughput TCRbeta CDR3 sequencing, including PCR amplification with bias correction and internal controls, was performed commercially through immunoSEQ. Per the authors' processing: Unique productive TCRbeta sequences were defined by CDR3 nucleotide sequence where primers matched, otherwise by CDR3 amino acid sequence with Vbeta and Jbeta genes. Sorting error was corrected by removing sequences shared between sorted populations at a frequency ratio of 2:1 or less, and the remaining shared sequences were assigned to the higher population. Sequences were defined as donor-reactive when expanded at least 5-fold in CFSE-low cells versus unstimulated cells and present at a frequency of at least 0.01% in CFSE-low cells. Jensen-Shannon divergence calculated on the top 100 TCRbeta sequences ranked by frequency was used to measure repertoire divergence. For any sample with multiple sequencing runs, sorting error was corrected in each run separately before the runs were pooled. TCRdb took over this immuneACCESS table, retaining in-frame rearrangements with V and J assigned. Such tables are incomplete; in checked studies, under half of the missing clones stem from an unresolved V gene, and the remainder is unexplained. V and J calls and clone size come straight from that table; D and trimming were deduced from the DNA. This sample's table has entries for around 30,000 clones. Clones ranked in the top ten supply 1.5% to 2% of the sample.

The transplants used related donors along with nonmyeloablative bone marrow transplantation, and in the human trials mixed chimerism was transient. Thawed PBMCs were FACS-sorted into unstimulated Tregs (CD4+CD25+CD127-), CD4+ non-Tregs (CD4+CD25-), CD4 cells and CD8 cells. A few combined kidney and bone marrow transplant recipients from the ITN036ST trial were included as patients, and samples were available only from these trial subjects. Healthy control blood was processed to PBMCs by Ficoll density gradient and cryopreserved, and patient PBMCs were collected before and after transplant. The specimen comprised CD4+ T cells from blood (PBMCs), sampled 24 months after the transplant. The chain links TRBV18 with TRBJ1-5; TRBD1 matches 8 bases in the middle. This clonotype was obtained from a human patient who received a combined kidney and bone marrow transplant. Some T cells seen after a transplant may have their origin in the graft donor. The CDR3 is CASSPKQGGNSNQPQHF. The covered CDR3 bases are TGTGCCAGCTCACCAAAACAGGGGGGGAATAGCAATCAGCCC.